This T cell receptor beta chain is from a study of T-cell reconstitution after alpha-beta-depleted transplantation in children. Study-level results: Several hundred graft clones that had expanded were reportedly the source of alpha-beta T cells about two months after transplant. A year had passed since transplant, and T-cell counts and diversity by then came mostly from newly produced T cells.

TCRbeta library preparation incorporated unique molecular identifiers. From the PCR reads, TCRdb called clonotypes with MiXCR, one entry per CDR3 protein. The table has some 80,000 distinct CDR3 sequences, roughly 18% seen once. Comment on this clonotype: The target antigen is unknown.

Trimming took off 3 bases at V and 7 bases at J, with 14 bases between the two ends. The CDR3 length is 14 residues. Sequences were derived from PBMCs, mostly from graft donor cells, sampled 360 days after TCRalphabeta/CD19-depleted stem cell transplant. The rearrangement joins TRBV12-3 or TRBV12-4 to TRBJ2-3; D is ambiguous. This sequence originates from a male patient between 2 and 15 years old who had a stem cell transplant for acute lymphoblastic leukemia, so the T cells may come from the graft donor. This chain's CDR3 is CASSFPPFSHTQYF. CDR3 in DNA: TGTGCCAGCAGTTTTCCTCCTTTTTCACATACGCAGTATTTT.